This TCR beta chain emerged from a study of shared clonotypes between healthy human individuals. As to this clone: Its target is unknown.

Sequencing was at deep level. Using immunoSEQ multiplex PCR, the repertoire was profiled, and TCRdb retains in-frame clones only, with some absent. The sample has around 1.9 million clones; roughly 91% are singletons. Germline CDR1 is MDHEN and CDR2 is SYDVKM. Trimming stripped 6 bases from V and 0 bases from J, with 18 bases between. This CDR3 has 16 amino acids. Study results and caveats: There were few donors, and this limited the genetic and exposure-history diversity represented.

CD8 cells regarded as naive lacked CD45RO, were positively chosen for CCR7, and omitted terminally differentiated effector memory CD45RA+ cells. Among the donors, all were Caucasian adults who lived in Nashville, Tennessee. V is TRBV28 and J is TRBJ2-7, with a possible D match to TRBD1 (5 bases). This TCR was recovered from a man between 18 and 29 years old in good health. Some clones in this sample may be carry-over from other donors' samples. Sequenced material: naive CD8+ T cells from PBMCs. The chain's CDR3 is CASSTPTDSISYEQYF. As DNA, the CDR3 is TGTGCCAGCAGCACTCCGACTGACAGTATCTCCTACGAGCAGTACTTC.